This entry concerns a single TCR beta chain. The repertoire was sequenced with immunoSEQ multiplex PCR; TCRdb's copy has only in-frame clones and lacks some. Of 110,000 or so clones in the sample, around nine tenths are singletons; the top ten hold more than 1.4%. This entry comes from a study of T cells after somatic rescue of genetic block. V was clipped by 4 bases and J by 0 bases, with 17 bases between them. CDR1 is SGHDN and CDR2 is FVKESK in the germline V gene. The CDR3 contains 17 residues. The chain uses TRBV14 and TRBJ2-3, with D tentatively TRBD2 (6 bases). This TCR came from a woman aged 18-30 years. Sequenced material: peripheral blood mononuclear cells (PBMCs). The CDR3 reads CASSRLEGRASTDTQYF. DNA for the CDR3: TGTGCCAGCAGCCGACTGGAGGGTAGGGCTAGCACAGATACGCAGTATTTT.